This TCR beta chain was found in a study of blood T cell repertoires in COVID-19. Study background: T cells, B-cell-depleted T cells, or PBMCs provided the cDNA or gDNA that served as material.

The germline gives CDR1 SGHNT, CDR2 YYREEE (reference sequence). Trimming took off 1 base at V and 3 bases at J, with 13 bases between the two ends. This CDR3 contains 16 residues. Original data processing: Amplified reference gene primers provided the basis for estimating nucleated cell counts. The assay was immunoSEQ multiplex PCR, and TCRdb's table has in-frame clones only and misses some. V and J calls and clone size are given by that table; D and trimming were obtained from the DNA. The repertoire holds about 320,000 clones, with 75% to 90% as singletons. This clone was recorded only once. Sample: PBMCs or T cells enriched from blood (not recorded which). The chain combines TRBV5-4 with TRBJ2-2, with D hard to call. This TCR was sampled from a woman aged 30 to 39 who had been exposed to COVID-19. CDR3 protein: CASSLLGSGYTGELFF. The CDR3 DNA is TGTGCCAGCAGCTTGTTGGGCAGTGGTTACACCGGGGAGCTGTTTTTT.